The 27 T cell receptor beta chains presented below share a single source sample, sequenced in a study of blood T cell repertoires in COVID-19. Repertoires were generated with immunoSEQ multiplex PCR, while TCRdb's copy carries only in-frame clones and drops some. The data hold about 340,000 clones, with 65% to 90% observed a single time. The sequenced sample consisted of PBMCs or T cells enriched from blood (not recorded which). The receptors come from a middle-aged woman with acute COVID-19.

The chain recombines TRBV7-9 with TRBJ1-6; 7 bases fit TRBD1. Germline CDR1 is SEHNR and CDR2 is FQNEAQ (reference sequence). The V segment lost 7 bases and the J segment 9 bases; nucleotides outside the gene matches: 3. The CDR3 is 12 amino acids. This CDR3 reads CASTRQGSPLHF. The CDR3 DNA reads as TGTGCCAGCACCAGACAGGGTTCACCCCTCCACTTT.

This chain links TRBV20-1 with TRBJ2-5; 7 bases agree with TRBD2. Looked up from germline, CDR1 is DFQATT and CDR2 is SNEGSKA (reference sequence). The CDR3 consists of 15 residues. The trim removed 3 bases at V and 1 base at J, leaving 8 bases unmatched. CDR3 in DNA: TGCAGTGCTAGTAGGTCGGGAGGCCTCCAAGAGACCCAGTACTTC. Amino acid sequence: CSASRSGGLQETQYF.

The chain is built from TRBV5-1 and TRBJ2-7, with a possible D match to TRBD1 (5 bases). V lost 0 bases to trimming and J lost 1 base, with 8 bases between them. There are 14 residues in the CDR3. Germline CDR1 SGHRS, CDR2 YFSETQ. The CDR3 is CASSLGRESYEQYF. The CDR3 nucleotides are TGCGCCAGCAGCTTGGGCAGGGAATCCTACGAGCAGTACTTC.

The chain couples TRBV24-1 to TRBJ1-2; a weak D match, TRBD1 (5 bases). The CDR3 covers 14 residues. Trimming removed 3 bases at V and 6 bases at J, with 13 bases between. Germline CDR1 reads KGHDR; CDR2 reads SFDVKD. Here the CDR3 reads CATSDRREANGYTF. CDR3 sequence (DNA): TGTGCCACCAGTGATCGCAGGGAGGCGAATGGCTACACCTTC.

Written as DNA, the CDR3 is TGTGCCAGCAGCGGACAGGGATCGGTCCGGGAGCTGTTTTTT. Protein product: CASSGQGSVRELFF. The chain uses TRBV2 and TRBJ2-2; 8 bases fit TRBD1. Germline CDR1 is SNHLY and CDR2 is FYNNEI. This CDR3 comprises 14 residues. Unmatched junction bases numbered 9, after V lost 6 bases and J lost 9 bases. The entire variable domain, with the rest obtained from reference TRBV2 and TRBJ2-2, is as follows: EPEVTQTPSHQVTQMGQEVILRCVPISNHLYFYWYRQILGQKVEFLVSFYNNEISEKSEIFDDQFSVERPDGSNFTLKIRSTKLEDSAMYFCASSGQGSVRELFFGEGSRLTVL.

This clone has only one observation. The rearrangement uses TRBV7-2 and TRBJ2-5; 9 bases align to TRBD1. V shed 4 bases and J 7 bases; nucleotides not matched to a gene: 7. Germline loops: CDR1 SGHTA, CDR2 FQGNSA. There are 14 residues in the CDR3. The CDR3 nucleotides are TGTGCCAGCAGCTCCGGGACAGGGTATACGACCCAGTACTTC. Amino acid sequence: CASSSGTGYTTQYF.

J is TRBJ2-7 and V is TRBV7-2; a weak D match, TRBD1 (6 bases). CDR1 is SGHTA and CDR2 is FQGNSA in the germline V gene. This CDR3 region has 15 residues. V was cut by 5 bases and J by 0 bases, with 14 bases left in between. The CDR3 nucleotides read TGTGCCAGCAGCGCCCGAGTGGACAGCTCCTACGAGCAGTACTTC. Protein sequence: CASSARVDSSYEQYF.

The chain couples TRBV27 to TRBJ2-1; maybe TRBD1 (6 bases). Germline CDR1 and CDR2: MNHEY and SMNVEV (reference sequence). This CDR3 contains 14 residues. Trimming stripped 7 bases from V and 5 bases from J, with 15 bases between. The CDR3 DNA reads TGTGCCAGCACTGGGGGCTCAGTGAACAATGAGCAGTTCTTC. Translating it yields CASTGGSVNNEQFF.

This chain uses TRBV2 with TRBJ2-7, with D maybe TRBD1 (6 bases). Per the germline V gene, CDR1 is SNHLY and CDR2 is FYNNEI. V dropped 4 bases and J dropped 2 bases, with 6 bases sitting between them. This CDR3 region has 12 residues. The CDR3, as DNA: TGTGCCAGCAGTGCAGGGGCCTACGAGCAGTACTTC. Its translation: CASSAGAYEQYF.

The V call is TRBV14, the J call TRBJ2-2; D not certain. The CDR3 covers 17 residues. The germline V and J ends were trimmed by 0 bases and 0 bases, with 11 bases remaining between them. From germline, CDR1 is SGHDN and CDR2 FVKESK. CDR3 sequence reads: CASSQDPGTPNTGELFF. CDR3 coding DNA: TGTGCCAGCAGCCAAGATCCAGGCACCCCGAACACCGGGGAGCTGTTTTTT.

The chain has TRBV6-5 and TRBJ1-6; D unclear. This CDR3 is 16 amino acids long. With 0 bases removed from V and 2 bases from J, the gap between germline ends came to 8 bases. Germline V gene data show CDR1 as MNHEY and CDR2 as SVGAGI. CDR3 sequence (DNA): TGTGCCAGCAGTTACTCCAGTATGCCCTATAATTCACCCCTCCACTTT. Translated, it gives CASSYSSMPYNSPLHF.

The rearrangement links TRBV19 to TRBJ1-2; the match to TRBD1 covers 9 bases. Per germline, CDR1 LNHDA and CDR2 SQIVND (reference sequence). This CDR3 spans 14 amino acids. After removal of 4 bases from V and 6 bases from J, the junction contained 6 bases not matched to a gene. The CDR3 bases are TGTGCCAGTAGTACCCCCGGGACAGGGCATGGCTACACCTTC. Residues: CASSTPGTGHGYTF.

The J gene is TRBJ2-1, the V gene TRBV7-2; 7 bases agree with TRBD2. With 4 bases clipped from V and 12 bases from J, the junction kept 24 bases outside the gene matches. The CDR3 is 18 residues long. Germline lookup yields CDR1 SGHTA and CDR2 FQGNSA. This chain's CDR3 is CASSSLSTSAPTQGGQFF. The CDR3 DNA sequence: TGTGCCAGCAGCTCCCTCTCCACTAGCGCACCCACCCAAGGCGGGCAGTTCTTC.

This rearrangement joins TRBV7-9 to TRBJ1-4; D call uncertain. Germline V gives CDR1 SEHNR, CDR2 FQNEAQ (reference sequence). This CDR3 has 17 amino acids. Trimming removed 5 bases from V and 8 bases from J, with 24 bases in between. The CDR3: CASSTLPDPSGREKLFF. CDR3 in DNA: TGTGCCAGCAGCACCTTACCTGACCCCTCGGGTAGGGAAAAACTGTTTTTT. Full variable domain (missing parts from reference TRBV7-9 and TRBJ1-4): DTGVSQNPRHKITKRGQNVTFRCDPISEHNRLYWYRQTLGQGPEFLTYFQNEAQLEKSRLLSDRFSAERPKGSFSTLEIQRTEQGDSAMYLCASSTLPDPSGREKLFFGSGTQLSVL.

This chain uses TRBV3-1 (or the pseudogene TRBV3-2) with TRBJ1-4; possibly TRBD1 for D (6 bases). This CDR3 region has 15 residues. The V gene's germline CDR1 is LGHDT and CDR2 YNNKEL (reference sequence). The ends were cut back, 2 bases at V and 5 bases at J, with 12 bases in the middle. The CDR3 reads CASSQNGQTNEKLFF. Here the CDR3 DNA reads TGTGCCAGCAGCCAAAACGGACAGACCAATGAAAAACTGTTTTTT.

This chain links TRBV20-1 with TRBJ1-2; no clear D gene. V was shortened by 6 bases and J by 4 bases, with 9 bases between the two germline ends. CDR1 is DFQATT, CDR2 SNEGSKA, per germline (reference sequence). This CDR3 is 11 amino acids long. CDR3 coding DNA: TGCAGTGCCTCGTTCAGCTATGGCTACACCTTC. It specifies CSASFSYGYTF.

This clone was counted a few times. The chain recombines TRBV18 with TRBJ1-2; 7 positions agree with TRBD1. The J segment lost 6 bases and the V segment lost 1 base, leaving 2 bases of the junction unmatched. Germline values: CDR1 KGHSH, CDR2 LQKENI. This CDR3 spans 13 amino acids. CDR3 in DNA: TGTGCCAGCTCACCACAGGACAGGAATGGCTACACCTTC. Translation gives CASSPQDRNGYTF.

This clone occurred once. This chain joins TRBV19 and TRBJ1-6; 10 bases map to TRBD1. The CDR3 runs 15 residues. Germline V lookup: CDR1 LNHDA, CDR2 SQIVND (reference sequence). Trimming cost V 5 bases and J 9 bases; bases outside gene matches: 7. The CDR3 region has the DNA TGTGCCAGTAGTTACCAGACAGGGGGCAGTTCACCCCTCCACTTT. This gives the protein CASSYQTGGSSPLHF.

The chain recombines TRBV7-2 with TRBJ1-5; 10 bases line up with TRBD1. The V and J ends lost 4 bases and 6 bases, in that order; junction bases with no gene match: 9. CDR1 SGHTA and CDR2 FQGNSA come from the germline V gene. CDR3 length: 16 amino acids. The DNA for the CDR3 is TGTGCCAGCAGCTATTCGGACAGGGGGTTTTTTCAGCCCCAGCATTTT. This gives the protein CASSYSDRGFFQPQHF.

This clone showed up just a few times. Other DNA sequences in the same sample also yield this CDR3. The genes are TRBV9 and TRBJ1-3; TRBD1 agrees at 9 bases. The CDR3 covers 15 residues. Losses at the gene ends were 3 bases for V and 4 bases for J; bases not matched to a gene: 5. Germline V CDR1 and CDR2: SGDLS, YYNGEE. The CDR3 DNA follows: TGTGCCAGCAGCGCACAGGGGGCGCCCGGAAACACCATATATTTT. Protein product: CASSAQGAPGNTIYF.

J is TRBJ1-1 and V is TRBV9; TRBD1 aligns across 8 bases. The V gene end was trimmed by 4 bases and the J gene end by 5 bases; junction bases not matched to a gene: 10. CDR1 SGDLS and CDR2 YYNGEE come from the germline V gene. The CDR3 runs to 15 residues. CDR3 in amino acids: CASSSRTGLLTEAFF. For the CDR3, the DNA is TGTGCCAGCAGCTCACGGACAGGGCTGCTAACTGAAGCTTTCTTT.

The chain joins TRBV9 to TRBJ1-1; TRBD1 is a possible D gene (5 bases). The CDR3 has 15 amino acids. Between the trimmed V and J ends, which lost 3 bases and 0 bases, there was a span of 12 bases. Germline CDR1 and CDR2: SGDLS and YYNGEE. The CDR3 DNA is TGTGCCAGCAGCGCCCCGGGGGGGATGAACACTGAAGCTTTCTTT. Translating gives CASSAPGGMNTEAFF. The full variable domain, completed using reference TRBV9 and TRBJ1-1, is DSGVTQTPKHLITATGQRVTLRCSPRSGDLSVYWYQQSLDQGLQFLIQYYNGEERAKGNILERFSAQQFPDLHSELNLSSLELGDSALYFCASSAPGGMNTEAFFGQGTRLTVV.

The gene calls are TRBV7-9 and TRBJ1-6; 9 bases match TRBD1. Germline V gene data show CDR1 as SEHNR and CDR2 as FQNEAQ (reference sequence). CDR3 length: 15 amino acids. V was clipped by 1 base and J by 9 bases; unmatched bases: 4. CDR3 DNA: TGTGCCAGCAGCTTAGGGACAGGGGTTGGTTCACCCCTCCACTTT. Its protein is CASSLGTGVGSPLHF.

This sequence joins TRBV18 and TRBJ2-1, with 10 bases matching TRBD2. This CDR3 comprises 16 residues. From germline, CDR1 is KGHSH and CDR2 LQKENI. J was trimmed by 9 bases and V by 2 bases; bases with no gene match: 10. As DNA, the CDR3 is TGTGCCAGCTCACCATGGGGAAGCGGGAGGGCCGCTGAGCAGTTCTTC. Its protein is CASSPWGSGRAAEQFF. The full variable domain, in which reference TRBV18 and TRBJ2-1 provide the parts outside the CDR3, is NAGVMQNPRHLVRRRGQEARLRCSPMKGHSHVYWYRQLPEEGLKFMVYLQKENIIDESGMPKERFSAEFPKEGPSILRIQQVVRGDSAAYFCASSPWGSGRAAEQFFGPGTRLTVL.

The chain uses TRBV9 and TRBJ2-3; D possibly corresponds to TRBD2 (6 bases). This CDR3 spans 15 amino acids. Germline-derived CDR1 and CDR2 are SGDLS and YYNGEE. The germline V and J ends were trimmed by 3 bases and 0 bases, with 11 bases remaining between them. The chain's CDR3 is CASSGGAHSTDTQYF. The CDR3 coding sequence is TGTGCCAGCAGCGGCGGGGCCCACAGCACAGATACGCAGTATTTT.

The chain recombines TRBV19 with TRBJ2-7; TRBD1 matches 8 bases. Per germline, CDR1 LNHDA and CDR2 SQIVND (reference sequence). V lost 3 bases and J lost 4; bases outside the gene matches: 5. The CDR3 runs 14 residues. The CDR3 coding sequence is TGTGCCAGTAGTATTGGGACAGGTGGTTACGAGCAGTACTTC. The encoded protein is CASSIGTGGYEQYF.

The chain carries TRBV6-5 and TRBJ1-3; D gene unclear. The CDR3 is 13 residues long. V was cut by 2 bases and J by 2 bases, with 4 bases left in between. Germline CDR1 reads MNHEY; CDR2 reads SVGAGI. The DNA for the CDR3 is TGTGCCAGCAGTTACCGTGCTGGAAACACCATATATTTT. Translating it yields CASSYRAGNTIYF.